This TCR beta chain was recovered during a study of blood T cells in healthy people across ages. Drawing of peripheral blood yielded ten milliliters from each donor. In this sample, this clonotype turned up a few times. A second PCR of about 7 to 11 cycles used a sample-barcoded 5' primer and a J-beta primer mix. TCRdb reprocessed the 5' RACE reads via MiXCR and lists one record per CDR3 protein. The data contain approximately 760,000 distinct CDR3 sequences, around 25% of them singletons. The data were also submitted as part of a second study, on T cells of mothers and their children.

Material for sequencing was blood. This clonotype originated in a boy between 10 and 17 years old in good health.

The chain's CDR3 is CASSAGTMGSPLHF. The CDR3 region has the DNA TGTGCCAGCAGCGCCGGGACGATGGGTTCACCCCTCCACTTT. The chain couples TRBV9 to TRBJ1-6; D is possibly TRBD1 (5 bases). The length of the CDR3 is 14 residues. Between the trimmed V and J ends, which lost 3 bases and 9 bases, there was a span of 13 bases. Germline V gene data show CDR1 as SGDLS and CDR2 as YYNGEE.